What follows are 29 T cell receptor beta chains derived from one specimen sequenced in a study of blood T cell repertoires in COVID-19 (dated by TCRdb to about 2020). Receptor libraries were prepared by the immunoSEQ multiplex PCR assay. The immuneACCESS repertoire file appears here via TCRdb, limited to in-frame rearrangements. These files lack a portion of the clones; in checked studies, under half of the deficit traces to unresolved V genes, and the cause of the others is not known. For this sample there are roughly 100,000 clones; roughly 86% appear just once. The ten most abundant clones make up just under 20% of the sample. Material for sequencing was peripheral blood. Receptors originate from a human donor in a cohort sampled during active COVID-19.

The chain links TRBV27 to TRBJ2-3, with D uncertain. This CDR3 comprises 16 residues. V was trimmed by 2 bases and J by 4 bases, leaving 16 bases between them. The germline gives CDR1 MNHEY, CDR2 SMNVEV (reference sequence). CDR3 coding DNA: TGTGCCAGCAGTTTAGGGCTGAACGGAAAAGCAGATACGCAGTATTTT. It encodes CASSLGLNGKADTQYF.

The chain has TRBV19 and TRBJ1-1, with a tentative D call TRBD1 (6 bases). The V end lost 3 bases, the J end lost 4 bases, and 12 bases lay between the germline ends. The germline CDR1 and CDR2 sequences are LNHDA and SQIVND (reference sequence). The CDR3 sequence is 14 residues long. The DNA of the CDR3 is TGTGCCAGTAGTATTGGGGTAGGGGGCACTGAAGCTTTCTTT. Translating gives CASSIGVGGTEAFF.

Only one count was recorded for this clone. The rearrangement joins TRBV12-3 or TRBV12-4 to TRBJ2-2, with no clear D. Trimming removed 4 bases at V and 7 bases at J, with 7 bases between. The CDR3 sequence is 12 residues long. The CDR3: CASSSPIGELFF. The CDR3, as DNA: TGTGCCAGCAGTTCCCCTATCGGGGAGCTGTTTTTT.

This clone was recorded only once. The chain is built from TRBV5-4 and TRBJ2-7, with TRBD2 matching over 15 bases. V lost 4 bases to trimming and J lost 6 bases; unmatched junction nucleotides: 5. The CDR3 totals 15 residues. The germline V gene encodes CDR1 SGHNT and CDR2 YYREEE (reference sequence). The chain's CDR3 is CASSGGLAGGGEQYF. The CDR3 nucleotides are TGTGCCAGCAGCGGGGGACTAGCGGGAGGAGGCGAGCAGTACTTC.

The V call is TRBV7-9, the J call TRBJ2-5; weak D call: TRBD2 (5 bases). The V end lost 3 bases, the J end lost 1 base, and 12 bases lay between the germline ends. Germline lookup yields CDR1 SEHNR and CDR2 FQNEAQ (reference sequence). The CDR3 is 15 residues long. The CDR3 protein is CASSFTGTFQETQYF. The CDR3 DNA sequence: TGTGCCAGCAGCTTTACGGGAACTTTCCAAGAGACCCAGTACTTC.

The rearrangement links TRBV5-1 to TRBJ2-3; 13 bases fit TRBD2. The germline CDR1 and CDR2 sequences are SGHRS and YFSETQ. This CDR3 region has 16 residues. Germline trimming cut 1 base from V and 4 bases from J; bases unmatched to any gene: 3. CDR3: CASSLRTSGRPDTQYF. The CDR3 coding sequence is TGCGCCAGCAGCTTGAGGACTAGCGGGAGACCAGATACGCAGTATTTT. Combining the CDR3 with reference TRBV5-1 and TRBJ2-3 gives the whole variable domain KAGVTQTPRYLIKTRGQQVTLSCSPISGHRSVSWYQQTPGQGLQFLFEYFSETQRNKGNFPGRFSGRQFSNSRSEMNVSTLELGDSALYLCASSLRTSGRPDTQYFGPGTRLTVL.

The rearrangement joins TRBV4-2 to TRBJ1-5, with 8 positions matching TRBD1. J gave up 3 bases and V 3 bases, and 4 bases lay outside the gene matches. Per the germline V gene, CDR1 is LGHNA and CDR2 is YNFKEQ. The CDR3 totals 15 residues. The CDR3 sequence is CASSHHRGNNQPQHF. DNA for the CDR3: TGTGCCAGCAGCCATCACAGGGGGAACAATCAGCCCCAGCATTTT.

The J gene is TRBJ1-1, the V gene TRBV19; no firm D call. The germline V gene encodes CDR1 LNHDA and CDR2 SQIVND (reference sequence). V gave up 3 bases and J gave up 0 bases, with 5 bases separating them. This CDR3 region has 13 residues. This CDR3 is CASSMGMNTEAFF. CDR3 coding DNA: TGTGCCAGTAGTATGGGCATGAACACTGAAGCTTTCTTT.

The V gene is TRBV9, the J gene TRBJ1-2; weak D call: TRBD1 (5 bases). Germline lookup yields CDR1 SGDLS and CDR2 YYNGEE. V lost 3 bases and J 8 bases, leaving 17 bases between the germline ends. The CDR3 contains 14 residues. CDR3 protein: CASSALPGGHGYTF. CDR3 DNA sequence: TGTGCCAGCAGCGCCCTCCCGGGAGGACACGGCTACACCTTC.

J is TRBJ2-1 and V is TRBV4-3, with 14 bases lining up with TRBD2. The CDR3 sequence is 16 residues long. Germline values: CDR1 LGHNA, CDR2 YSLEER. With 0 bases clipped from V and 8 bases from J, the junction kept 3 bases outside the gene matches. The CDR3 coding sequence is TGCGCCAGCAGCCAAGATGGGACTAGCGGGGGCGATGAGCAGTTCTTC. Its translation is CASSQDGTSGGDEQFF.

V is TRBV7-3 and J is TRBJ1-1; the match to TRBD1 covers 7 bases. The germline V gene encodes CDR1 SGHTA and CDR2 FQGTGA. There are 13 residues in the CDR3. The junction had 5 bases not matched to a gene; V was cut back by 4 bases and J by 6 bases. The CDR3 coding sequence is TGTGCCAGCAGCTCTTGGACAGGCGCTGAAGCTTTCTTT. Its translation is CASSSWTGAEAFF.

This clone was seen a few times. The rearrangement joins TRBV28 to TRBJ2-3; the match to TRBD2 covers 9 bases. Losses at the gene ends were 5 bases for V and 0 bases for J; bases not matched to a gene: 18. The CDR3 is 20 amino acids. Germline V gene lookup returns CDR1 MDHEN and CDR2 SYDVKM. CDR3 amino acids: CASSNPGLAGGGQSTDTQYF. In DNA, the CDR3 is TGTGCCAGCAGTAACCCGGGACTAGCAGGAGGGGGACAGAGCACAGATACGCAGTATTTT.

The chain uses TRBV5-1 and TRBJ2-3; a weak D match, TRBD2 (6 bases). The CDR3 is made up of 17 amino acids. V was shortened by 5 bases and J by 3 bases, with 22 bases between the two germline ends. Germline V gene data show CDR1 as SGHRS and CDR2 as YFSETQ. CDR3 loop: CASRLRVGWRETDTQYF. The CDR3 DNA reads as TGCGCCAGCAGACTAAGGGTGGGCTGGAGGGAAACAGATACGCAGTATTTT.

The rearrangement uses TRBV5-1 and TRBJ1-3, with D possibly being TRBD1 (6 bases). The CDR3 runs to 15 residues. The germline V gene encodes CDR1 SGHRS and CDR2 YFSETQ. Trimming removed 4 bases at V and 4 bases at J, with 15 bases between. The CDR3 DNA sequence: TGCGCCAGCAGCATGCCGGGACAATCGGGAAACACCATATATTTT. Translating gives CASSMPGQSGNTIYF.

The chain combines TRBV12-3 or TRBV12-4 with TRBJ2-3, with D possibly TRBD2 on 5 matching bases. Trimming took off 4 bases at V and 10 bases at J, with 15 bases between the two ends. This CDR3 contains 13 residues. The CDR3, as DNA: TGTGCCAGCAGTTCAACTTCCGGGATCCCGCAGTATTTT. Translation gives CASSSTSGIPQYF.

The chain employs TRBV7-3 and TRBJ2-5; 7 positions match TRBD2. With V trimmed by 2 bases and J by 11 bases, 8 bases remained unmatched. Germline V gene data show CDR1 as SGHTA and CDR2 as FQGTGA. This CDR3 is 13 amino acids long. The CDR3 protein is CASSLGAGALQYF. For the CDR3, the DNA is TGTGCCAGCAGCTTAGGGGCGGGAGCGTTGCAGTACTTC.

As DNA, the CDR3 is TGTGCCAGCAGTTTATCATACCGGGACAGGGGATCGCAGGGCTATGGCTACACCTTC. Its protein product is CASSLSYRDRGSQGYGYTF. The rearrangement joins TRBV28 to TRBJ1-2; 10 bases are a match to TRBD1. Germline lookup yields CDR1 MDHEN and CDR2 SYDVKM. J lost 4 bases, V lost 1 base, and 15 bases had no gene match. This CDR3 region has 19 residues.

This chain joins TRBV2 and TRBJ2-7; D possibly corresponds to TRBD1 (6 bases). V was cut by 4 bases and J by 2 bases, with 12 bases left in between. The CDR3 runs 14 residues. The germline gives CDR1 SNHLY, CDR2 FYNNEI. The CDR3 sequence: CASSGLDRPYEQYF. CDR3 nucleotides: TGTGCCAGCAGTGGGCTGGACAGACCCTACGAGCAGTACTTC.

This clone was observed a handful of times. The chain couples TRBV9 to TRBJ2-7; 13 nucleotides match TRBD2. This CDR3 has 14 residues. The V gene's germline CDR1 is SGDLS and CDR2 YYNGEE. The V and J ends lost 4 bases and 4 bases, in that order; junction bases with no gene match: 2. The CDR3 DNA is TGTGCCAGCAGCCTGGGACTAGCGGGATACGAGCAGTACTTC. It specifies CASSLGLAGYEQYF. Based on the CDR3 plus reference TRBV9 and TRBJ2-7, the full variable domain is DSGVTQTPKHLITATGQRVTLRCSPRSGDLSVYWYQQSLDQGLQFLIQYYNGEERAKGNILERFSAQQFPDLHSELNLSSLELGDSALYFCASSLGLAGYEQYFGPGTRLTVT.

CDR3 nucleotide sequence: TGCGCCAGCAGCTTGGTATTTAGCCGAGACAGTTACGAGCAGTACTTC. Protein: CASSLVFSRDSYEQYF. The chain couples TRBV5-1 to TRBJ2-7, with TRBD1 as a possible D gene (5 bases). CDR1 SGHRS and CDR2 YFSETQ come from the germline V gene. The CDR3 consists of 16 residues. V lost 0 bases and J 4 bases, leaving 17 bases between the germline ends.

The chain links TRBV14 to TRBJ1-1; 8 bases are a match to TRBD1. The CDR3 length is 13 residues. The germline V gene encodes CDR1 SGHDN and CDR2 FVKESK. The J segment lost 1 base and the V segment lost 9 bases, leaving 4 bases of the junction unmatched. Written as DNA, the CDR3 is TGTGCCAGGCAACAGGGGGGGAACACTGAAGCTTTCTTT. The encoded protein is CARQQGGNTEAFF.

The chain uses TRBV11-2 and TRBJ2-2; 9 bases agree with TRBD1. Trimming at V came to 1 base and at J to 6 bases, leaving 0 bases not matched to a gene. Germline V CDR1 and CDR2: SGHAT, FQNNGV. The CDR3 runs 14 residues. Here the CDR3 reads CASSLGTGAGELFF. Written as DNA, the CDR3 is TGTGCCAGCAGCTTAGGGACAGGGGCCGGGGAGCTGTTTTTT.

V is TRBV28 and J is TRBJ1-2, with D possibly being TRBD1 (6 bases). The V and J ends lost 2 bases and 6 bases respectively, with 10 bases between them. Germline V gene data show CDR1 as MDHEN and CDR2 as SYDVKM. The CDR3 has 13 amino acids. The DNA for the CDR3 is TGTGCCAGCAGTTTAGTTTCAGGGGATGGCTACACCTTC. This gives the protein CASSLVSGDGYTF.

The chain links TRBV27 to TRBJ2-1, with 7 bases lining up with TRBD1. This CDR3 spans 13 amino acids. The V gene's germline CDR1 is MNHEY and CDR2 SMNVEV (reference sequence). The ends lost 5 bases at V and 4 bases at J; junction bases unmatched: 2. The CDR3 loop is CASSGGQYNEQFF. CDR3 coding DNA: TGTGCCAGCAGTGGGGGACAGTACAATGAGCAGTTCTTC.

This clone was recorded once. This chain links TRBV5-4 with TRBJ2-7; a possible D gene is TRBD1 (5 bases). V was trimmed by 4 bases and J by 5 bases, leaving 13 bases between them. Germline V CDR1 and CDR2: SGHNT, YYREEE (reference sequence). The length of the CDR3 is 13 residues. The CDR3 protein is CASSQGRVNEQYF. CDR3 bases: TGTGCCAGCAGCCAAGGCAGGGTTAACGAGCAGTACTTC.

The chain uses TRBV28 and TRBJ2-6; TRBD2 matches 8 bases. Germline V CDR1 and CDR2: MDHEN, SYDVKM. V dropped 3 bases and J dropped 2; count of bases not matched to a gene: 0. This CDR3 is 15 amino acids long. The CDR3 sequence is CASSFSGAGANVLTF. CDR3 nucleotide sequence: TGTGCCAGCAGTTTTAGCGGGGCTGGGGCCAACGTCCTGACTTTC. Full variable domain (outside the CDR3, taken from reference TRBV28 and TRBJ2-6): DVKVTQSSRYLVKRTGEKVFLECVQDMDHENMFWYRQDPGLGLRLIYFSYDVKMKEKGDIPEGYSVSREKKERFSLILESASTNQTSMYLCASSFSGAGANVLTFGAGSRLTVL.

V and J are TRBV7-9 and TRBJ2-1; 15 bases match TRBD2. Germline V gene sequence: CDR1 SEHNR, CDR2 FQNEAQ (reference sequence). Trimming removed 5 bases from V and 9 bases from J; junction bases left unmatched: 8. This CDR3 region has 16 residues. In nucleotides, the CDR3 is TGTGCCAGCAGCCCATTCTGGACTAGCGGGAGGGTTGAGCAGTTCTTC. As protein: CASSPFWTSGRVEQFF.

The chain recombines TRBV3-1 (or the pseudogene TRBV3-2) with TRBJ2-1; perhaps TRBD2 as D (7 bases). The CDR3 runs to 16 residues. Between the trimmed V and J ends, which lost 2 bases and 6 bases, there was a span of 17 bases. CDR1 and CDR2 (germline): LGHDT, YNNKEL (reference sequence). CDR3 coding DNA: TGTGCCAGCAGCCAATTACCGGGGGGCATAAGCAATGAGCAGTTCTTC. It codes for CASSQLPGGISNEQFF.

The chain has TRBV6-6 and TRBJ1-2, with 9 positions matching TRBD1. V shed 4 bases and J 6 bases; nucleotides not matched to a gene: 6. The V gene's germline CDR1 is MNHNY and CDR2 SVGAGI (reference sequence). CDR3 length: 14 residues. CDR3 protein: CASSSTGGLDGYTF. The CDR3, as DNA: TGTGCCAGCAGTTCGACAGGGGGTTTGGATGGCTACACCTTC.